The clone carrying this T cell receptor (beta chain) was detected only once. What it binds is unknown. This sample stems from a study of a mutant IDH1 vaccine in newly diagnosed glioma. The overall study: Sex distribution of treated patients was about 62% male and roughly 40% female; mean age was 40.4 years. Patients had received radiotherapy, temozolomide, or both previously, most receiving both.

The time point was: week 5, during vaccination. Vaccination comprised doses that each held 300 ug of mutant IDH1 20-mer peptide, plus topical imiquimod. From germline, CDR1 is MNHEY and CDR2 SVGAGI. This CDR3 is 14 amino acids long. The V end lost 10 bases, the J end lost 0 bases, and 13 bases lay between the germline ends. The repertoire was sequenced with immunoSEQ multiplex PCR; TCRdb's copy has only in-frame clones and lacks some. Here the sample spans some 51,000 clones, 78% being singletons. Sequencing was performed on PBMCs, taken from a glioma patient whose treatment included an IDH1 peptide vaccine. The rearrangement joins TRBV6-5 to TRBJ1-3, with D possibly TRBD1 on 6 matching bases. The receptor was derived from a man between 50 and 59 years old with glioma. The CDR3 is CATRPTGSGNTIYF. The CDR3 nucleotides are TGTGCCACTAGACCGACAGGCTCTGGAAACACCATATATTTT.